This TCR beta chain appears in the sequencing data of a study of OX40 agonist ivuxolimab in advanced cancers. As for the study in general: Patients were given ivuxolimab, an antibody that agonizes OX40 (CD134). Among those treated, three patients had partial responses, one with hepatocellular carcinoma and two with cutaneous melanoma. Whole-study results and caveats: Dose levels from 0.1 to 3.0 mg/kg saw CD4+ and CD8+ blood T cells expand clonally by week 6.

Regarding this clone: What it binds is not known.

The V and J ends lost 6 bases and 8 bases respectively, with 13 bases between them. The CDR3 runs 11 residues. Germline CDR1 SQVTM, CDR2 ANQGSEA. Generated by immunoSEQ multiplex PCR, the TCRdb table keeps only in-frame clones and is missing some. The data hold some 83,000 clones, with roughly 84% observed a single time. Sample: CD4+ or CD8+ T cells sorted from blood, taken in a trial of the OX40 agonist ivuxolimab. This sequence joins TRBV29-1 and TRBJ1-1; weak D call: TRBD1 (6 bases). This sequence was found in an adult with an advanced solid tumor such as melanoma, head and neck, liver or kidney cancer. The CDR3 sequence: CSVSNTGEAFF. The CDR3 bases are TGCAGCGTCTCTAATACAGGGGAAGCTTTCTTT.